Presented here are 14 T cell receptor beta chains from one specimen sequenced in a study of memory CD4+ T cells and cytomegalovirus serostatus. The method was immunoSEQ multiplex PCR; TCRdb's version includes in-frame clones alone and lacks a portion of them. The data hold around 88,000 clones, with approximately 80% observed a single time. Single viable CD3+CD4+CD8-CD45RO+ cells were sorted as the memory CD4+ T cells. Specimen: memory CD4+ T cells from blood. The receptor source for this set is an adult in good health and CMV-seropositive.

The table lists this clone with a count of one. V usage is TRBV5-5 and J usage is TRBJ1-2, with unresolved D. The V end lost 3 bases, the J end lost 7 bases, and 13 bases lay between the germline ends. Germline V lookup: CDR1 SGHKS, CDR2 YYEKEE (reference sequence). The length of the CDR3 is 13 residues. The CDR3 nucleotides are TGTGCCAGCAGCTCCCAAGGCTGGGCTGGCTACACCTTC. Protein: CASSSQGWAGYTF. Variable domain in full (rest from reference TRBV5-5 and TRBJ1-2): DAGVTQSPTHLIKTRGQQVTLRCSPISGHKSVSWYQQVLGQGPQFIFQYYEKEERGRGNFPDRFSARQFPNYSSELNVNALLLGDSALYLCASSSQGWAGYTFGSGTRLTVV.

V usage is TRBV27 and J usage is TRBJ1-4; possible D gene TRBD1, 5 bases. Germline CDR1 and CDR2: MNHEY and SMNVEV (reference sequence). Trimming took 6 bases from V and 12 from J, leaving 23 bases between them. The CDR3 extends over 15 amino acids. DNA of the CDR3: TGTGCCAGCAGATATTCGACCGGGACGGATTCTCAACTGTTTTTT. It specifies CASRYSTGTDSQLFF.

CDR3 DNA sequence: TGTGCCAGCAGCCAAGGACAGGGAGCTTTCTTT. Its protein is CASSQGQGAFF. V usage is TRBV13 and J usage is TRBJ1-1; TRBD1 aligns across 8 bases. CDR1 PRHDT and CDR2 FYEKMQ come from the germline V gene (reference sequence). V lost 5 bases, J lost 10 bases, and 3 bases stayed unmatched. The CDR3 is 11 residues long.

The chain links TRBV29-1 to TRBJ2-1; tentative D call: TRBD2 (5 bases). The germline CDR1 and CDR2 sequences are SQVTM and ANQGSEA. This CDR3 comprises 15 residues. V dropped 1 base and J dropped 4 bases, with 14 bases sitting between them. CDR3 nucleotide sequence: TGCAGCGTTGAAGGAGGTGAGACTACTTACAATGAGCAGTTCTTC. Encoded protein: CSVEGGETTYNEQFF.

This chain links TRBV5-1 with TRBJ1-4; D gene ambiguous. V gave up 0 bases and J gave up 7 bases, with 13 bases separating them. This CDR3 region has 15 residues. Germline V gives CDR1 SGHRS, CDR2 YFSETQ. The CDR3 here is CASSLEPGGSEKLFF. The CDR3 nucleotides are TGCGCCAGCAGCTTGGAACCGGGAGGAAGTGAAAAACTGTTTTTT.

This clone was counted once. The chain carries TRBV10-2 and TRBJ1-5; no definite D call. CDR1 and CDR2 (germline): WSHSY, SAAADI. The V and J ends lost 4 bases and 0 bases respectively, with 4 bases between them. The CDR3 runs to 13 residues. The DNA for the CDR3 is TGCGCCAGCAGTGGGTATAGCAATCAGCCCCAGCATTTT. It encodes CASSGYSNQPQHF.

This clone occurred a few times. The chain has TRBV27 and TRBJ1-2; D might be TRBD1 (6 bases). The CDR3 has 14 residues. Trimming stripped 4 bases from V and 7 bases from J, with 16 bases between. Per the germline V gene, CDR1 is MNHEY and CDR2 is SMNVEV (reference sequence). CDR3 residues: CASSSGRGWGGYTF. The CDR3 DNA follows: TGTGCCAGCAGTTCCGGCAGGGGCTGGGGTGGCTACACCTTC.

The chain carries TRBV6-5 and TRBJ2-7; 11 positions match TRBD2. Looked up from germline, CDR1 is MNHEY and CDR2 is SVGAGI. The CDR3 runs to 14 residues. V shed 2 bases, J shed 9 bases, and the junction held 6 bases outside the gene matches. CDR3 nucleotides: TGTGCCAGCAGTTACACACAAACTAGCGGGGGGCAGTACTTC. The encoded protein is CASSYTQTSGGQYF.

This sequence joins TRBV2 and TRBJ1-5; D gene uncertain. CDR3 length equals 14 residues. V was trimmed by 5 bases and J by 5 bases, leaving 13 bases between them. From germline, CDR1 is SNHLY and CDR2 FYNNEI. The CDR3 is CASSISRPDQPQHF. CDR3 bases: TGTGCCAGCAGTATTTCAAGACCCGATCAGCCCCAGCATTTT.

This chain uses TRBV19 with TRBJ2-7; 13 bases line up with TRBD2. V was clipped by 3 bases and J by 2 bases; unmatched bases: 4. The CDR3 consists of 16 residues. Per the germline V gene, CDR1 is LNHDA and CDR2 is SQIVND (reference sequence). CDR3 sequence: CASSILGTSGTYEQYF. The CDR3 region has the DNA TGTGCCAGTAGTATTTTGGGGACTAGCGGGACCTACGAGCAGTACTTC.

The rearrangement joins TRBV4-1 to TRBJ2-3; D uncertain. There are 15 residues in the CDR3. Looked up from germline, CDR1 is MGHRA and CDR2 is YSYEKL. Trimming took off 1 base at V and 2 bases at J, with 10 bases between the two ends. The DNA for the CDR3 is TGCGCCAGCAGCCAAGGTAGCCGATACACAGATACGCAGTATTTT. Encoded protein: CASSQGSRYTDTQYF.

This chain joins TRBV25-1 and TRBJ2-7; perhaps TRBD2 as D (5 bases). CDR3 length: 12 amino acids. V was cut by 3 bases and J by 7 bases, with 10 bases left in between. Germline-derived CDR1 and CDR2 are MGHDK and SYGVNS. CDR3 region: CASSDLAGEQYF. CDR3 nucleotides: TGTGCCAGCAGTGATCTAGCTGGGGAGCAGTACTTC.

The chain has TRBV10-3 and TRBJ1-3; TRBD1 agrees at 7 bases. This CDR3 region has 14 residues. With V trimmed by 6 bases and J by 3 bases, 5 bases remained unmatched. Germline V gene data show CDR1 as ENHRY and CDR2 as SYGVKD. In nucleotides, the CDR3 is TGTGCCATCAGAGCCACAGGGGATGGAAACACCATATATTTT. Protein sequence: CAIRATGDGNTIYF.

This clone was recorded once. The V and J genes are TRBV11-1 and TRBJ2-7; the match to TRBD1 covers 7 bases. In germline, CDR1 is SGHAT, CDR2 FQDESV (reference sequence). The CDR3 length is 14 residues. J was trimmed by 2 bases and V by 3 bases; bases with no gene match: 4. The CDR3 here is CASSFRQGTYEQYF. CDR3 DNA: TGTGCCAGCAGCTTCAGACAGGGAACCTACGAGCAGTACTTC.